The present T cell receptor (beta chain) was sequenced within a study of T cells after somatic rescue of genetic block. CDR3 length: 12 residues. Germline values: CDR1 WSHSY, CDR2 SAAADI. The V end lost 10 bases, the J end lost 0 bases, and 10 bases lay between the germline ends. The method was immunoSEQ multiplex PCR; TCRdb's version includes in-frame clones alone and lacks a portion of them. The sample includes 68,000 or so clones, 80% to 95% of them seen just once. J is TRBJ2-7 and V is TRBV10-2; D gene ambiguous. The specimen sequenced was peripheral blood mononuclear cells (PBMCs). The receptor was derived from a middle-aged man. CDR3 coding DNA: TGCGCCACCGGGCTAAGCTCCTACGAGCAGTACTTC. Amino acids: CATGLSSYEQYF.